This T cell receptor beta chain emerged from a study of T cell responses to AZD1222 COVID-19 vaccine. Here immunoSEQ multiplex PCR was the method, and the copy in TCRdb shows in-frame clones only, minus some. The table includes around 85,000 clones, 85% to 90% detected once. General study points: Vaccine-associated CD4 TCRs spanned spike, dominant at 160-218 and 743-854. Most donors were white British and more were female, and clonal diversity was possibly underestimated. Only 5 to 7 individuals given AZD1222 were seropositive at baseline.

A remark on this clone: No antigen is known for it.

CDR1 and CDR2 from the germline V gene are KGHSH and LQKENI. V dropped 3 bases and J dropped 1 base, with 10 bases sitting between them. The CDR3 sequence is 15 residues long. The sequencing here drew on peripheral blood, taken 28 days after the second AZD1222 dose. The clonotype was recovered from an adult who received the AZD1222 COVID-19 vaccine. V and J are TRBV18 and TRBJ2-1; possibly TRBD2 for D (5 bases). The CDR3 DNA reads TGTGCCAGCTCACCTCGGCGGGTGTCCTACAATGAGCAGTTCTTC. It codes for CASSPRRVSYNEQFF.